The next 3 T cell receptor beta chains were all read from a single sample in a study of T cell repertoires in cytomegalovirus infection (dated by TCRdb to 2018 to 2020). The sample's treatment or condition, from its label and the paper: in vitro stimulation with specific CMV peptide epitopes to enrich CMV-specific T cells. Their antigens are not known. The data were produced on an Illumina HiSeq 1500. The raw public reads went through TCRdb reprocessing: fastp at Q25, MiXCR clone calling, in-frame beta chains kept. Each record represents a unique CDR3 protein, reported with the most common genes and DNA among its rows. A total of 900,000 to 950,000 distinct CDR3 sequences appear in this sample, roughly 31% of them only once. The ten largest make up about an eighth of the sample. Sequencing was performed on cultured CD8+ T cells from PBMCs, taken from culture after CMV antigen stimulation. The source is a human donor in good health (CMV status not recorded). Some clones in this sample may be carry-over from other donors' samples.

As to this clonotype: At one of its ends the junction is not consistent with the germline gene, which may arise from a read error. The genes are TRBV20-1 and TRBJ2-1; 7 bases fit TRBD1. CDR1 DFQATT and CDR2 SNEGSKA come from the germline V gene (reference sequence). The CDR3 covers 15 residues. CDR3: CSARPGQAPYIEQFF. CDR3 bases: TGCAGTGCCCGACCCGGACAGGCCCCCTACATTGAGCAGTTCTTC.

This clonotype was detected a few times. The chain recombines TRBV15 with TRBJ1-2; D is unclear. CDR1 and CDR2 from the germline V gene are LNHNV and YYDKDF (reference sequence). The CDR3 is 12 amino acids. With 0 bases removed from V and 1 base from J, the gap between germline ends came to 0 bases. CDR3 region: CATSRDNYGYTF. DNA of the CDR3: TGTGCCACCAGCAGAGATAACTATGGCTACACCTTC.

V is TRBV27 and J is TRBJ2-1; D is possibly TRBD1 or TRBD2 (5 bases each). Germline assignment: CDR1 MNHEY and CDR2 SMNVEV (reference sequence). Trimming shortened V by 6 bases and J by 9 bases, and 18 bases separated the two germline ends. This CDR3 has 14 amino acids. In DNA, the CDR3 is TGTGCCAGCAGGGGGGATGGGTGGGGATGTGAGCAGTTCTTC. Translating it yields CASRGDGWGCEQFF.